A single sample gave rise to the 16 T cell receptor beta chains below, sequenced in a study of blood T cell repertoires in COVID-19. The method was immunoSEQ multiplex PCR; TCRdb's version includes in-frame clones alone and lacks a portion of them. The data contain about 300,000 clones, about 88% of them singletons. Sequencing used peripheral blood. The receptor source for this set is a man between 65 and 80 years old with acute or convalescent COVID-19.

This clone was counted a single time. The chain is built from TRBV5-1 and TRBJ1-6, with 8 positions matching TRBD1. From germline, CDR1 is SGHRS and CDR2 YFSETQ. The V and J ends lost 3 bases and 6 bases, in that order; junction bases with no gene match: 8. This CDR3 contains 16 residues. The CDR3: CASSYGQGASNSPLHF. CDR3 nucleotides: TGCGCCAGCAGCTATGGACAGGGAGCTTCTAATTCACCCCTCCACTTT.

This clone occurred once. This rearrangement joins TRBV19 to TRBJ1-1; the D is unclear. CDR1 and CDR2 (germline): LNHDA, SQIVND (reference sequence). This CDR3 contains 14 residues. The V end was cut by 2 bases, the J end by 4 bases, with 11 bases between. CDR3 in amino acids: CASSIHSGGTEAFF. Here the CDR3 DNA reads TGTGCCAGTAGTATACATTCCGGTGGCACTGAAGCTTTCTTT.

The chain has TRBV29-1 and TRBJ1-3; D remains ambiguous. Deletions cut 3 bases from V and 2 bases from J, with 11 bases between. This CDR3 has 14 amino acids. The germline gives CDR1 SQVTM, CDR2 ANQGSEA. CDR3 amino acids: CSVETGSAGNTIYF. The CDR3 DNA follows: TGCAGCGTTGAGACGGGTTCGGCTGGAAACACCATATATTTT. Looking up the rest from reference TRBV29-1 and TRBJ1-3 gives the full variable domain: SAVISQKPSRDICQRGTSLTIQCQVDSQVTMMFWYRQQPGQSLTLIATANQGSEATYESGFVIDKFPISRPNLTFSTLTVSNMSPEDSSIYLCSVETGSAGNTIYFGEGSWLTVV.

This chain connects TRBV7-9 to TRBJ2-5; 7 positions match TRBD1. The CDR3 extends over 15 amino acids. Germline loops: CDR1 SEHNR, CDR2 FQNEAQ (reference sequence). Germline trimming cut 5 bases from V and 0 bases from J; bases unmatched to any gene: 6. The CDR3 sequence is CASSRGQSYQETQYF. The CDR3 DNA reads as TGTGCCAGCAGCAGGGGACAGTCTTACCAAGAGACCCAGTACTTC.

CDR3: CTEDRAYEQYF. The CDR3 DNA sequence: TGCACGGAGGACAGGGCCTACGAGCAGTACTTC. V is TRBV21-1 and J is TRBJ2-7; the D segment call TRBD1 is taken from the table without a DNA check. TRBV21-1 is assigned pseudogene status. This CDR3 contains 11 residues.

CDR3 bases: TGTGCCAGCTCACCAAGTGGGGCGAACACTGAAGCTTTCTTT. This codes for CASSPSGANTEAFF. This chain joins TRBV18 and TRBJ1-1, with TRBD1 as a possible D gene (5 bases). The germline V and J ends were trimmed by 2 bases and 1 base, with 8 bases remaining between them. CDR3 length: 14 amino acids. Germline V gene lookup returns CDR1 KGHSH and CDR2 LQKENI.

The CDR3 DNA is TGTGCCAGCTCACCACCGAACCGCGCGAACACCGGGGAGCTGTTTTTT. Translated: CASSPPNRANTGELFF. The rearrangement uses TRBV18 and TRBJ2-2; D not certain. Per the germline V gene, CDR1 is KGHSH and CDR2 is LQKENI. V lost 0 bases and J 0 bases, leaving 8 bases between the germline ends. The CDR3 extends over 16 amino acids.

This chain joins TRBV28 and TRBJ2-1, with a possible D match to TRBD2 (6 bases). Per germline, CDR1 MDHEN and CDR2 SYDVKM. The ends were cut back, 6 bases at V and 7 bases at J, with 13 bases in the middle. The CDR3 loop spans 13 amino acids. CDR3 DNA: TGTGCCAGCAGACAAACGACTAGTAATGAGCAGTTCTTC. This codes for CASRQTTSNEQFF. The full variable domain, with the rest looked up from reference TRBV28 and TRBJ2-1, is DVKVTQSSRYLVKRTGEKVFLECVQDMDHENMFWYRQDPGLGLRLIYFSYDVKMKEKGDIPEGYSVSREKKERFSLILESASTNQTSMYLCASRQTTSNEQFFGPGTRLTVL.

This chain links TRBV19 with TRBJ1-2; D is possibly TRBD1 (6 bases). Germline-derived CDR1 and CDR2 are LNHDA and SQIVND (reference sequence). The CDR3 covers 14 residues. The V end lost 6 bases, the J end lost 9 bases, and 20 bases lay between the germline ends. This CDR3 is CASRFRPDTGSYTF. The CDR3 DNA sequence: TGTGCCAGTAGATTCCGCCCAGATACAGGGAGCTACACCTTC.

The chain is built from TRBV5-6 and TRBJ1-6; 8 nucleotides line up with TRBD1. The CDR3 runs to 15 residues. Germline V gives CDR1 SGHDT, CDR2 YYEEEE. After removal of 4 bases from V and 4 bases from J, the junction contained 4 bases not matched to a gene. CDR3 nucleotides: TGTGCCAGCAGCACCAGGGACAGGTATAATTCACCCCTCCACTTT. The encoded protein is CASSTRDRYNSPLHF.

The chain carries TRBV19 and TRBJ1-1, with D perhaps matching TRBD1 (5 bases). Germline V gene data show CDR1 as LNHDA and CDR2 as SQIVND (reference sequence). The CDR3 is 14 residues long. V lost 4 bases and J 2 bases, leaving 11 bases between the germline ends. The CDR3 loop is CASSTQGGNTEAFF. CDR3 DNA sequence: TGTGCCAGTAGTACCCAGGGAGGTAACACTGAAGCTTTCTTT.

This chain joins TRBV9 and TRBJ2-5; 7 nucleotides match TRBD1. Per the germline V gene, CDR1 is SGDLS and CDR2 is YYNGEE. J gave up 2 bases and V 3 bases, and 4 bases lay outside the gene matches. The CDR3 extends over 14 amino acids. The DNA for the CDR3 is TGTGCCAGCAGCGCCGGGACAGCACAAGAGACCCAGTACTTC. This gives the protein CASSAGTAQETQYF.

This clone was detected only a few times. This chain connects TRBV30 to TRBJ2-5; D is perhaps TRBD1 (6 bases). The germline V and J ends were trimmed by 4 bases and 5 bases, with 17 bases remaining between them. CDR1 is GTSNPN, CDR2 SVGIG, per germline (reference sequence). This CDR3 is built from 14 residues. The CDR3 DNA reads TGTGCCTGGACCCAGCACAGGGTTTTGGAGACCCAGTACTTC. This gives the protein CAWTQHRVLETQYF.

The chain recombines TRBV27 with TRBJ1-1; D may be TRBD1 (5 bases). Germline V lookup: CDR1 MNHEY, CDR2 SMNVEV (reference sequence). This CDR3 region has 13 residues. V lost 3 bases to trimming and J lost 3 bases, with 8 bases between them. CDR3 loop: CASSLGGDTEAFF. CDR3 coding DNA: TGTGCCAGCAGTTTGGGGGGGGACACTGAAGCTTTCTTT.

The genes are TRBV6-5 and TRBJ2-1, with a weak D call TRBD2 (6 bases). Germline-derived CDR1 and CDR2 are MNHEY and SVGAGI. Trimming stripped 6 bases from V and 6 bases from J, with 12 bases between. The CDR3 runs to 13 residues. CDR3 residues: CASSHRLVNEQFF. The CDR3 coding sequence is TGTGCCAGCAGCCACCGACTAGTCAATGAGCAGTTCTTC.

This clone was counted a single time. The rearrangement uses TRBV5-6 and TRBJ1-6, with 7 bases identical to TRBD1. CDR1 and CDR2 (germline): SGHDT, YYEEEE. This CDR3 is built from 14 residues. V dropped 1 base and J dropped 7; count of bases not matched to a gene: 2. The CDR3, as DNA: TGTGCCAGCAGCTTGACAGGGGTGAATTCACCCCTCCACTTT. Amino acid sequence: CASSLTGVNSPLHF.